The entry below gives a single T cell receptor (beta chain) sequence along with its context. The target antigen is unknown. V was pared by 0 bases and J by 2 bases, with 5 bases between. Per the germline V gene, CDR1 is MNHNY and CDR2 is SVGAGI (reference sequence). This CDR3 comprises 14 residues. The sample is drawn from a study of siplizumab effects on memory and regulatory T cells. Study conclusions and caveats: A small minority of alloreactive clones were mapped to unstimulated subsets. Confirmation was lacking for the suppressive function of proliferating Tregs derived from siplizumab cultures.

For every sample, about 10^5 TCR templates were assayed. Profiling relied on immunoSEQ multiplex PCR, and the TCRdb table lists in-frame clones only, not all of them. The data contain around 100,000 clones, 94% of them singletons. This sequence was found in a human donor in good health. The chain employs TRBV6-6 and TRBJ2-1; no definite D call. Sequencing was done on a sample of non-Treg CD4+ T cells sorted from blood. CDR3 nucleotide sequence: TGTGCCAGCAGTTACTCAGGGACCTACAATGAGCAGTTCTTC. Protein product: CASSYSGTYNEQFF.